The 18 T cell receptor beta chains listed next were all sequenced from one sample in a study of T cell responses to AZD1222 COVID-19 vaccine. Measured with immunoSEQ multiplex PCR; TCRdb has only the in-frame clones, and not every one. The data contain approximately 70,000 clones, more than 75% of them seen just once; the ten biggest clones take up approximately 5%. Sequenced here: peripheral blood, sampled 28 days after the second dose of the MenACWY control vaccine. The receptors were sampled from an adult who received the MenACWY meningococcal vaccine as a control.

V and J are TRBV30 and TRBJ2-7; 12 bases agree with TRBD2. The CDR3 has 16 residues. J gave up 7 bases and V 1 base, and 11 bases lay outside the gene matches. The germline CDR1 and CDR2 sequences are GTSNPN and SVGIG (reference sequence). CDR3 sequence: CAWSARLAGEATEQYF. As DNA, the CDR3 is TGTGCCTGGAGTGCCCGACTAGCGGGAGAAGCGACGGAGCAGTACTTC.

This chain links TRBV6-5 with TRBJ1-3; possible D gene TRBD1, 5 bases. Germline CDR1 reads MNHEY; CDR2 reads SVGAGI. The CDR3 has 15 amino acids. Trimming pared 2 bases from V and 0 bases from J, leaving 8 bases between. The CDR3 spells CASSYGGVSGNTIYF. CDR3 nucleotides: TGTGCCAGCAGTTACGGGGGGGTCTCTGGAAACACCATATATTTT.

This rearrangement joins TRBV15 to TRBJ2-1; TRBD2 matches 11 bases. Trimming cost V 5 bases and J 2 bases; bases outside gene matches: 2. The CDR3 sequence is 15 residues long. CDR1 is LNHNV and CDR2 is YYDKDF in the germline V gene (reference sequence). The CDR3 region has the DNA TGTGCCACCAGCCGTAGCGGGGGGGCCTACAATGAGCAGTTCTTC. As protein: CATSRSGGAYNEQFF.

The CDR3 region is CAISDRGQPQHF. The CDR3 region has the DNA TGTGCCATCTCGGACCGGGGTCAGCCCCAGCATTTT. The chain joins TRBV10-3 to TRBJ1-5; D not resolved. Per germline, CDR1 ENHRY and CDR2 SYGVKD. This CDR3 is 12 amino acids long. Trimming left V 8 bases short and J 6 bases short, with 11 bases between.

The chain recombines TRBV2 with TRBJ2-7; D gene unclear. The CDR3 is made up of 12 amino acids. Trimming left V 8 bases short and J 4 bases short, with 12 bases between. Germline V gene lookup returns CDR1 SNHLY and CDR2 FYNNEI. This CDR3 reads CASGISGYEQYF. Written as DNA, the CDR3 is TGTGCCAGCGGGATTAGTGGTTACGAGCAGTACTTC.

This clone was seen once. V and J are TRBV3-1 (or the pseudogene TRBV3-2) and TRBJ1-5; D possibly corresponds to TRBD1 (6 bases). Germline CDR1 is LGHDT and CDR2 is YNNKEL (reference sequence). This CDR3 contains 15 residues. V gave up 1 base and J gave up 4 bases, with 11 bases separating them. CDR3 nucleotide sequence: TGTGCCAGCAGCCAAGGGCCACAGGGAAATCAGCCCCAGCATTTT. The encoded protein is CASSQGPQGNQPQHF.

This chain joins TRBV19 and TRBJ1-5; D remains unclear. The CDR3 has 15 amino acids. In germline, CDR1 is LNHDA, CDR2 SQIVND (reference sequence). With 6 bases removed from V and 2 bases from J, the gap between germline ends came to 14 bases. The CDR3 bases are TGTGCCAGTAGGTCCCCTTTATCGGGCAATCAGCCCCAGCATTTT. Amino acid sequence: CASRSPLSGNQPQHF.

V and J are TRBV28 and TRBJ1-2, with D possibly matching TRBD1 (6 bases). Germline V gives CDR1 MDHEN, CDR2 SYDVKM. V lost 8 bases, J lost 4 bases, and 8 bases lay in between. The CDR3 is 11 amino acids. As DNA, the CDR3 is TGTGCCAGCGGGGGGGCCTATGGCTACACCTTC. Translation: CASGGAYGYTF.

The chain couples TRBV4-3 to TRBJ1-1; no clear D gene. V lost 3 bases, J lost 4 bases, and 15 bases lay in between. The CDR3 totals 15 residues. Germline V lookup: CDR1 LGHNA, CDR2 YSLEER. The DNA of the CDR3 is TGCGCCAGCAGCCAGGAAACTAACCGGGGCACTGAAGCTTTCTTT. Its translation: CASSQETNRGTEAFF.

In this sample, this clone turned up once. V usage is TRBV12-3 or TRBV12-4 and J usage is TRBJ1-3; TRBD1 might be the D (5 bases). The CDR3 covers 12 residues. V lost 3 bases, J lost 11 bases, and 11 bases lay in between. CDR3 region: CASSLGDRAIYF. The CDR3, as DNA: TGTGCCAGCAGTTTGGGGGATCGGGCCATATATTTT.

Turning to this clone: The sample has other DNA sequences that encode this CDR3 too. V and J are TRBV7-2 and TRBJ2-1; tentatively, D is TRBD1 or TRBD2 (5 bases each). Per germline, CDR1 SGHTA and CDR2 FQGNSA. The germline V and J ends were trimmed by 3 bases and 4 bases, with 7 bases remaining between them. The CDR3 sequence is 13 residues long. DNA for the CDR3: TGTGCCAGCAGCTTGGGACGATACAATGAGCAGTTCTTC. As protein: CASSLGRYNEQFF.

The gene calls are TRBV2 and TRBJ2-7; TRBD1 aligns across 8 bases. Germline CDR1 and CDR2: SNHLY and FYNNEI. CDR3 length: 16 amino acids. With V trimmed by 4 bases and J by 2 bases, 10 bases remained unmatched. CDR3 protein: CASSGRGNRGTYEQYF. Here the CDR3 DNA reads TGTGCCAGCAGTGGGCGTGGGAACAGGGGGACCTACGAGCAGTACTTC. Looking up the rest from reference TRBV2 and TRBJ2-7 gives the full variable domain: EPEVTQTPSHQVTQMGQEVILRCVPISNHLYFYWYRQILGQKVEFLVSFYNNEISEKSEIFDDQFSVERPDGSNFTLKIRSTKLEDSAMYFCASSGRGNRGTYEQYFGPGTRLTVT.

The chain combines TRBV27 with TRBJ2-1; 10 bases are shared with TRBD2. V lost 1 base and J lost 6; bases outside the gene matches: 15. The CDR3 contains 19 residues. The germline V gene has CDR1 MNHEY and CDR2 SMNVEV (reference sequence). The CDR3 sequence is CASSLYPPASGSGINEQFF. For the CDR3, the DNA is TGTGCCAGCAGTTTATACCCCCCGGCTAGCGGGAGTGGGATCAATGAGCAGTTCTTC.

The chain has TRBV6-2 or TRBV6-3 and TRBJ1-1; tentatively, D is TRBD1 (6 bases). Germline V gene sequence: CDR1 MNHEY, CDR2 SVGEGT. The CDR3 length is 16 residues. V was cut by 2 bases and J by 3 bases, with 16 bases left in between. The CDR3 here is CASSYTQGIGDTEAFF. As DNA, the CDR3 is TGTGCCAGCAGTTACACACAGGGAATTGGTGACACTGAAGCTTTCTTT.

The J gene is TRBJ1-1, the V gene TRBV28; D possibly corresponds to TRBD1 (6 bases). The CDR3 is 13 amino acids. The germline V and J ends were trimmed by 10 bases and 0 bases, with 12 bases remaining between them. CDR1 and CDR2 (germline): MDHEN, SYDVKM. CDR3 sequence: CATFEGVNTEAFF. The CDR3 DNA reads as TGTGCCACCTTCGAGGGGGTGAACACTGAAGCTTTCTTT.

The V gene is TRBV6-2 or TRBV6-3, the J gene TRBJ1-2; 8 bases are a match to TRBD1. Per germline, CDR1 MNHEY and CDR2 SVGEGT. CDR3 size: 14 residues. V lost 2 bases, J lost 7 bases, and 6 bases stayed unmatched. CDR3 loop: CASSYDGQGGGYTF. The CDR3 DNA follows: TGTGCCAGCAGTTACGACGGACAGGGCGGTGGCTACACCTTC.

V usage is TRBV27 and J usage is TRBJ2-5; 15 bases agree with TRBD2. This CDR3 region has 16 residues. Germline CDR1 MNHEY, CDR2 SMNVEV (reference sequence). J lost 3 bases, V lost 4 bases, and 3 bases had no gene match. As DNA, the CDR3 is TGTGCCAGCAGTTCAGGACTAGCGGGAGGGAAAGAGACCCAGTACTTC. This codes for CASSSGLAGGKETQYF.

This rearrangement joins TRBV11-3 to TRBJ1-6; the match to TRBD1 covers 7 bases. With V trimmed by 5 bases and J by 9 bases, 7 bases remained unmatched. The CDR3 is made up of 14 amino acids. Germline CDR1 reads SGHNT; CDR2 reads YENEEA. DNA of the CDR3: TGTGCCAGCAGCGCCGGGACAGAAGGTTCACCCCTCCACTTT. Its protein is CASSAGTEGSPLHF.